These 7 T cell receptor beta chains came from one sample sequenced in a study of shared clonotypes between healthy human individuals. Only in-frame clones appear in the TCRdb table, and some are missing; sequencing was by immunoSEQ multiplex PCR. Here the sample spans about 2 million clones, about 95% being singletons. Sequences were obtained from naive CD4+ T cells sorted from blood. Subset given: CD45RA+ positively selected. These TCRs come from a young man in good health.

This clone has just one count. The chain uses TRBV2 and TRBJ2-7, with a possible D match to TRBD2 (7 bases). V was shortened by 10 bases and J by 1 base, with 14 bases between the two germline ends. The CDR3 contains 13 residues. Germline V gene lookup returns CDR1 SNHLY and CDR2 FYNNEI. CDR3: CANAGAASYEQYF. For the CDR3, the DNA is TGTGCCAACGCGGGGGCGGCTTCCTACGAGCAGTACTTC.

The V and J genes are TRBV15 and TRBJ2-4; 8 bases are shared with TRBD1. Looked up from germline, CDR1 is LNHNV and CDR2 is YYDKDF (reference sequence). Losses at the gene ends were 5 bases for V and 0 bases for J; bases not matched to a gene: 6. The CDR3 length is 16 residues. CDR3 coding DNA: TGTGCCACCAGCGGAACAGGGGGGAGAGCCAAAAACATTCAGTACTTC. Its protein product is CATSGTGGRAKNIQYF.

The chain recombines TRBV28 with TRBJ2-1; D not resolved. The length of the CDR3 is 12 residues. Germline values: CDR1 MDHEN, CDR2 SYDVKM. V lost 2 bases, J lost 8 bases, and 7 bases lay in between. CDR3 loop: CASSLEVYEQFF. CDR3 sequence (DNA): TGTGCCAGCAGTTTAGAGGTCTATGAGCAGTTCTTC.

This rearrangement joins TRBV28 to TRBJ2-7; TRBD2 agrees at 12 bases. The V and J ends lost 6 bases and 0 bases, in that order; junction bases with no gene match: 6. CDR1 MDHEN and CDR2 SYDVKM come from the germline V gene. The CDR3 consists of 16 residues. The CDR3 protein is CASSTSGGKSSYEQYF. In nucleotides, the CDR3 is TGTGCCAGCAGCACTAGCGGGGGGAAAAGCTCCTACGAGCAGTACTTC.

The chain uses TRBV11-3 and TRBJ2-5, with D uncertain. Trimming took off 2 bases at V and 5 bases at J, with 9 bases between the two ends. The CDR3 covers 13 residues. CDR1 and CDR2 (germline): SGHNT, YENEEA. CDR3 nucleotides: TGTGCCAGCAGCTTAATTCCTGGGGAGACCCAGTACTTC. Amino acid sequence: CASSLIPGETQYF.

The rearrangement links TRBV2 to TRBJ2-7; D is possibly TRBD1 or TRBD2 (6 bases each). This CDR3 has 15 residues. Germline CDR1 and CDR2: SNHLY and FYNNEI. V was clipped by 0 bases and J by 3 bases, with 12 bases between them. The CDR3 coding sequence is TGTGCCAGCAGTGAAGCGCCCGGGGGCATCTACGAGCAGTACTTC. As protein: CASSEAPGGIYEQYF. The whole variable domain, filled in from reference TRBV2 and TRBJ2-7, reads EPEVTQTPSHQVTQMGQEVILRCVPISNHLYFYWYRQILGQKVEFLVSFYNNEISEKSEIFDDQFSVERPDGSNFTLKIRSTKLEDSAMYFCASSEAPGGIYEQYFGPGTRLTVT.

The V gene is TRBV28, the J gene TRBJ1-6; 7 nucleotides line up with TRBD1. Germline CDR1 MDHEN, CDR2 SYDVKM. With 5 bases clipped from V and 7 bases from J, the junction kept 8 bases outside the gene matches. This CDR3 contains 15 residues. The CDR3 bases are TGTGCCAGCAGTATGACAGGGTTGGGAAATTCACCCCTCCACTTT. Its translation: CASSMTGLGNSPLHF.